A single sample gave rise to the 22 T cell receptor beta chains below, sequenced in a study of shared clonotypes between healthy human individuals. Only in-frame clones appear in the TCRdb table, and some are missing; sequencing was by immunoSEQ multiplex PCR. This table has over a million clones, roughly 96% appearing once. The sample was naive CD4+ T cells sorted from blood. Subset indicated: CD45RA+ positively selected. The source is a man aged 25-45 years in good health.

The chain employs TRBV28 and TRBJ2-5, with TRBD2 matching over 8 bases. Germline V gene data show CDR1 as MDHEN and CDR2 as SYDVKM. This CDR3 comprises 13 residues. With 7 bases clipped from V and 3 bases from J, the junction kept 4 bases outside the gene matches. In nucleotides, the CDR3 is TGTGCCAGCACGACTAGCGCTAAAGAGACCCAGTACTTC. This translates into CASTTSAKETQYF.

The chain is built from TRBV6-5 and TRBJ1-5, with 7 bases identical to TRBD1. Germline V gives CDR1 MNHEY, CDR2 SVGAGI. The CDR3 loop spans 15 amino acids. Germline trimming cut 2 bases from V and 0 bases from J; bases unmatched to any gene: 1. The CDR3 is CASSYTGDSNQPQHF. Written as DNA, the CDR3 is TGTGCCAGCAGTTACACAGGGGATAGCAATCAGCCCCAGCATTTT.

This sequence joins TRBV2 and TRBJ2-7, with a tentative D call TRBD2 (5 bases). Germline lookup yields CDR1 SNHLY and CDR2 FYNNEI. The length of the CDR3 is 14 residues. Trimming took off 1 base at V and 4 bases at J, with 11 bases between the two ends. For the CDR3, the DNA is TGTGCCAGCAGTGAAGGAGGGAGACCATACGAGCAGTACTTC. Amino acid sequence: CASSEGGRPYEQYF. The whole variable domain, remainder taken from reference TRBV2 and TRBJ2-7, is EPEVTQTPSHQVTQMGQEVILRCVPISNHLYFYWYRQILGQKVEFLVSFYNNEISEKSEIFDDQFSVERPDGSNFTLKIRSTKLEDSAMYFCASSEGGRPYEQYFGPGTRLTVT.

The chain has TRBV19 and TRBJ2-4, with a tentative D call TRBD1 (6 bases). Trimming shortened V by 3 bases and J by 0 bases, and 15 bases separated the two germline ends. Germline V gene data show CDR1 as LNHDA and CDR2 as SQIVND (reference sequence). CDR3 size: 17 residues. CDR3 protein: CASSIDWGHLAKNIQYF. The CDR3 nucleotides read TGTGCCAGTAGTATCGATTGGGGACACTTAGCCAAAAACATTCAGTACTTC. Using reference TRBV19 and TRBJ2-4 for the parts outside the CDR3, the full variable domain is DGGITQSPKYLFRKEGQNVTLSCEQNLNHDAMYWYRQDPGQGLRLIYYSQIVNDFQKGDIAEGYSVSREKKESFPLTVTSAQKNPTAFYLCASSIDWGHLAKNIQYFGAGTRLSVL.

This chain connects TRBV4-3 to TRBJ1-2; D is unresolved. The V end lost 0 bases, the J end lost 4 bases, and 12 bases lay between the germline ends. The CDR3 runs to 15 residues. Germline V lookup: CDR1 LGHNA, CDR2 YSLEER. CDR3 in DNA: TGCGCCAGCAGCCAAGATCTATCGTGGGGCTATGGCTACACCTTC. Its protein is CASSQDLSWGYGYTF.

The chain joins TRBV29-1 to TRBJ1-1, with 8 bases that match TRBD1. The CDR3 consists of 14 residues. The germline gives CDR1 SQVTM, CDR2 ANQGSEA. V gave up 4 bases and J gave up 1 base; unmatched junction bases: 5. The CDR3 bases are TGCAGCGTTGGGGGCAGGGGGCCGAACACTGAAGCTTTCTTT. As protein: CSVGGRGPNTEAFF.

V gene TRBV11-2 combines with J gene TRBJ2-3, with 11 nucleotides matching TRBD2. This CDR3 contains 16 residues. The V gene end was trimmed by 3 bases and the J gene end by 1 base; junction bases not matched to a gene: 3. Germline CDR1 and CDR2: SGHAT and FQNNGV. CDR3 nucleotides: TGTGCCAGCAGCTTCCTAGCGGGAGGACGCACAGATACGCAGTATTTT. Translating gives CASSFLAGGRTDTQYF.

The chain carries TRBV7-6 and TRBJ2-2; 10 nucleotides match TRBD2. Germline assignment: CDR1 SGHVS and CDR2 FNYEAQ. This CDR3 region has 16 residues. V shed 1 base, J shed 6 bases, and the junction held 5 bases outside the gene matches. The chain's CDR3 is CASSLGLAGRPGELFF. CDR3 nucleotides: TGTGCCAGCAGCTTAGGACTAGCGGGTCGACCCGGGGAGCTGTTTTTT.

This chain's CDR3 is CAWIRDRIYGYTF. The CDR3 bases are TGTGCCTGGATCCGGGACAGGATCTATGGCTACACCTTC. The chain couples TRBV30 to TRBJ1-2; 8 bases are a match to TRBD1. J was trimmed by 4 bases and V by 4 bases; bases with no gene match: 5. Germline V gene lookup returns CDR1 GTSNPN and CDR2 SVGIG (reference sequence). CDR3 length: 13 residues.

The chain is built from TRBV4-3 and TRBJ1-1; the match to TRBD1 covers 8 bases. From germline, CDR1 is LGHNA and CDR2 YSLEER. This CDR3 is built from 15 residues. J was trimmed by 4 bases and V by 1 base; bases with no gene match: 5. The CDR3 sequence is CASSQVRGLGTEAFF. CDR3 sequence (DNA): TGCGCCAGCAGCCAAGTCAGGGGGCTTGGCACTGAAGCTTTCTTT.

The chain carries TRBV6-5 and TRBJ2-1; tentatively, D is TRBD1 or TRBD2 (5 bases each). This CDR3 is 12 amino acids long. The germline gives CDR1 MNHEY, CDR2 SVGAGI. The V end was cut by 0 bases, the J end by 11 bases, with 8 bases between. CDR3 residues: CASSYSGEQQFF. CDR3 DNA: TGTGCCAGCAGTTACTCAGGGGAGCAGCAGTTCTTC.

The chain recombines TRBV11-2 with TRBJ1-1; TRBD1 agrees at 9 bases. Looked up from germline, CDR1 is SGHAT and CDR2 is FQNNGV. The CDR3 has 15 residues. Trimming took 5 bases from V and 4 from J; bases not matched to a gene: 8. The CDR3 region is CASSQIGQGSTEAFF. The CDR3 DNA is TGTGCCAGCAGCCAAATTGGACAGGGGAGCACTGAAGCTTTCTTT. Full variable domain (rest looked up from reference TRBV11-2 and TRBJ1-1): EAGVAQSPRYKIIEKRQSVAFWCNPISGHATLYWYQQILGQGPKLLIQFQNNGVVDDSQLPKDRFSAERLKGVDSTLKIQPAKLEDSAVYLCASSQIGQGSTEAFFGQGTRLTVV.

The chain is built from TRBV7-6 and TRBJ1-5, with D uncertain. Germline loops: CDR1 SGHVS, CDR2 FNYEAQ. Trimming removed 3 bases from V and 0 bases from J, with 9 bases in between. The length of the CDR3 is 15 residues. CDR3 region: CASSFSDDSNQPQHF. DNA of the CDR3: TGTGCCAGCAGCTTCAGTGACGATAGCAATCAGCCCCAGCATTTT.

This chain connects TRBV9 to TRBJ2-3, with D tentatively TRBD1 (6 bases). Germline V gene data show CDR1 as SGDLS and CDR2 as YYNGEE. Trimming left V 4 bases short and J 3 bases short, with 15 bases between. The CDR3 spans 15 residues. CDR3 DNA sequence: TGTGCCAGCAGCCCAACGGGACAAACTACAGATACGCAGTATTTT. Its protein is CASSPTGQTTDTQYF. Supplemented by reference TRBV9 and TRBJ2-3, the full variable domain reads DSGVTQTPKHLITATGQRVTLRCSPRSGDLSVYWYQQSLDQGLQFLIQYYNGEERAKGNILERFSAQQFPDLHSELNLSSLELGDSALYFCASSPTGQTTDTQYFGPGTRLTVL.

This rearrangement joins TRBV11-3 to TRBJ2-1, with 7 positions matching TRBD1. With 4 bases clipped from V and 1 base from J, the junction kept 4 bases outside the gene matches. Germline V gives CDR1 SGHNT, CDR2 YENEEA. CDR3 length: 15 residues. This chain's CDR3 is CASSSRTGSYNEQFF. CDR3 DNA: TGTGCCAGCAGCTCACGGACAGGTTCCTACAATGAGCAGTTCTTC.

The genes are TRBV18 and TRBJ2-2; D not certain. V lost 1 base, J lost 1 base, and 4 bases lay in between. Germline CDR1 and CDR2: KGHSH and LQKENI. The CDR3 has 14 residues. The CDR3, as DNA: TGTGCCAGCTCACCACGGCGGAACACCGGGGAGCTGTTTTTT. Protein product: CASSPRRNTGELFF.

This chain links TRBV5-1 with TRBJ2-4; 9 bases agree with TRBD2. J lost 15 bases, V lost 0 bases, and 7 bases had no gene match. Germline V CDR1 and CDR2: SGHRS, YFSETQ. The CDR3 sequence is 13 residues long. The CDR3 spells CASSLDIAGVTYF. DNA for the CDR3: TGCGCCAGCAGCTTGGATATAGCGGGAGTGACGTACTTC. Based on the CDR3 plus reference TRBV5-1 and TRBJ2-4, the full variable domain is KAGVTQTPRYLIKTRGQQVTLSCSPISGHRSVSWYQQTPGQGLQFLFEYFSETQRNKGNFPGRFSGRQFSNSRSEMNVSTLELGDSALYLCASSLDIAGVTYFGAGTRLSVL.

V and J are TRBV5-1 and TRBJ2-1; D unclear. The length of the CDR3 is 16 residues. V dropped 3 bases and J dropped 2 bases, with 15 bases sitting between them. Germline V gene lookup returns CDR1 SGHRS and CDR2 YFSETQ. The CDR3: CASSSVTPSPYNEQFF. The CDR3 DNA is TGCGCCAGCAGCTCCGTAACACCTTCCCCCTACAATGAGCAGTTCTTC.

This clone showed up just once. The chain couples TRBV7-2 to TRBJ1-2, with TRBD1 matching 7 bases. Germline V gene data show CDR1 as SGHTA and CDR2 as FQGNSA. Unmatched junction bases numbered 4, after V lost 3 bases and J lost 0 bases. This CDR3 comprises 15 residues. This CDR3 is CASSFGQAANYGYTF. DNA for the CDR3: TGTGCCAGCAGCTTCGGACAGGCGGCTAACTATGGCTACACCTTC.

This sequence joins TRBV6-5 and TRBJ2-7; 7 bases match TRBD1. Germline V gene lookup returns CDR1 MNHEY and CDR2 SVGAGI. Unmatched junction bases numbered 16, after V lost 6 bases and J lost 5 bases. The CDR3 is 16 residues long. The CDR3 coding sequence is TGTGCCAGCAGGTACGCCACGACAGGGCGTTTCGACGAGCAGTACTTC. Protein product: CASRYATTGRFDEQYF.

The chain combines TRBV7-9 with TRBJ1-4, with D possibly TRBD1 on 5 matching bases. Germline CDR1 SEHNR, CDR2 FQNEAQ (reference sequence). The CDR3 extends over 13 amino acids. V lost 0 bases, J lost 8 bases, and 7 bases lay in between. In DNA form, the CDR3 reads TGTGCCAGCAGCTTAGCCGGGGCCGAAAAACTGTTTTTT. Translation: CASSLAGAEKLFF.

This chain joins TRBV7-2 and TRBJ1-3; no definite D call. Germline assignment: CDR1 SGHTA and CDR2 FQGNSA. The CDR3 spans 12 residues. V lost 5 bases and J lost 0, with 2 bases in between. CDR3 bases: TGTGCCAGCAGCCGCTCTGGAAACACCATATATTTT. It codes for CASSRSGNTIYF.